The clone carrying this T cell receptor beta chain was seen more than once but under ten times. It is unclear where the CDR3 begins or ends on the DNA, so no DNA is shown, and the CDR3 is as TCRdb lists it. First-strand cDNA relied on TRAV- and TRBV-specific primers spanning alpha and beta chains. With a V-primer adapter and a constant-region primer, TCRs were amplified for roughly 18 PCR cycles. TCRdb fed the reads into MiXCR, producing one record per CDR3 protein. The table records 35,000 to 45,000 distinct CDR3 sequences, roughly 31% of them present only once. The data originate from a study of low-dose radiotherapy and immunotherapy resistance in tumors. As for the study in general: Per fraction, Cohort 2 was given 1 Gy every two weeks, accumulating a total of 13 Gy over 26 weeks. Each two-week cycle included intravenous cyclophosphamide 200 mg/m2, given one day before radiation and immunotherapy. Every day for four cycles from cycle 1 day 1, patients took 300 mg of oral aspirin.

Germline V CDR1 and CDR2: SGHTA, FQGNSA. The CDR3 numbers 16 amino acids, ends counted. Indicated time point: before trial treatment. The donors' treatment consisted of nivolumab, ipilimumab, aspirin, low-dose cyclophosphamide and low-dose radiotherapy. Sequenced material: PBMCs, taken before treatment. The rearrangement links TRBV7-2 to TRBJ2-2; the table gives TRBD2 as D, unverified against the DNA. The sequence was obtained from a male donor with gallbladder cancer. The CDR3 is CASSSSSGRSGELFFF.